This is a list of T cell receptor beta chains from one sample in a study of cytomegalovirus exposure and HLA in healthy donors. Profiling relied on immunoSEQ multiplex PCR, and the TCRdb table lists in-frame clones only, not all of them. Its listing shows around 46,000 clones. Sequencing was performed on PBMCs. The receptors were gathered from a woman in her forties in good health and CMV-seronegative. CDR3s leave out the opening cysteine and the closing phenylalanine or tryptophan.

j_call v_call cdr3_aa
TRBJ1-1 TRBV6-5 ASSLLGTGETEAF
TRBJ1-2 TRBV6-5 ASSYGHRDGYT
TRBJ1-3 TRBV28 ASIGGSSGNTIY
TRBJ1-5 TRBV28 ASSPPAGGTQPQH
TRBJ2-3 TRBV9 ASEGGTGADTQY
TRBJ2-1 TRBV4-1 ASSQDNGGYNEQF
TRBJ1-5 TRBV4-1 ASSQEEIGRNQPQH
TRBJ2-7 TRBV19 ASSITGSNYEQY
TRBJ1-1 TRBV2 ASSESRRVNTEAF
TRBJ2-3 TRBV7-3 ASSLGTSTDTQY
TRBJ2-1 TRBV2 ASRGTSGGYNEQF
TRBJ2-1 TRBV19 ASSFASGGNEQF
TRBJ2-1 TRBV7-3 ASSLIAGAYNEQF
TRBJ2-5 TRBV28 ASSSAGGGETQY